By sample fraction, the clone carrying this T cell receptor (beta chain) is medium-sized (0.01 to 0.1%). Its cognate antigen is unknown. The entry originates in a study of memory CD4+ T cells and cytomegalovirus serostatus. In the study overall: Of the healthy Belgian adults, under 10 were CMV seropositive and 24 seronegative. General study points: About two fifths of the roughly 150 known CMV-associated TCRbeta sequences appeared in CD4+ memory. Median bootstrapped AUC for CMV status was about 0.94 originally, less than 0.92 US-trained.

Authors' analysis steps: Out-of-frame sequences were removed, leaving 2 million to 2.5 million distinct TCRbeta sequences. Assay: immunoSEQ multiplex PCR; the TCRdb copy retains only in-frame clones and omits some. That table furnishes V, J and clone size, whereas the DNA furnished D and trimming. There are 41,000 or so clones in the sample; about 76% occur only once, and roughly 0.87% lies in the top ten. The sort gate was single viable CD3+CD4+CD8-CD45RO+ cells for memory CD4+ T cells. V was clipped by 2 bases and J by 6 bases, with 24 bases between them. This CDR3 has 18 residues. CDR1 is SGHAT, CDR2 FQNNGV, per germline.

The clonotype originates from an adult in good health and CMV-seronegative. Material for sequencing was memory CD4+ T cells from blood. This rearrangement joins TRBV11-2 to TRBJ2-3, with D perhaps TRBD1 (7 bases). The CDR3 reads CASSLSRWRAGTVDTQYF. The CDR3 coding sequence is TGTGCCAGCAGCTTAAGTCGATGGCGGGCGGGGACAGTGGATACGCAGTATTTT.